These 13 T cell receptor beta chains originate from one sample sequenced in a study of blood T cell repertoires in COVID-19. The repertoire was sequenced with immunoSEQ multiplex PCR; TCRdb's copy has only in-frame clones and lacks some. The sample has about 150,000 clones, approximately 87% seen once. The specimen was peripheral blood. The receptors shown here come from a woman in her forties or fifties with active or convalescent COVID-19.

The CDR3, as DNA: TGTGCCAGCAGCCCGACCGGACAGGGGTTGTACACTGAAGCTTTCTTT. It yields the protein CASSPTGQGLYTEAFF. This rearrangement joins TRBV7-9 to TRBJ1-1; TRBD1 agrees at 9 bases. The V segment lost 5 bases and the J segment 3 bases; nucleotides outside the gene matches: 10. Germline-derived CDR1 and CDR2 are SEHNR and FQNEAQ (reference sequence). CDR3 length equals 16 residues.

This chain links TRBV12-5 with TRBJ1-2; 9 nucleotides match TRBD1. This CDR3 is built from 16 residues. CDR1 LGHNT and CDR2 FRNRAP come from the germline V gene. Trimming removed 1 base from V and 5 bases from J; junction bases left unmatched: 8. The CDR3 DNA follows: TGTGCTAGTGGTTTGGGGTTCACAGGGGGCGCTTATGGCTACACCTTC. Protein sequence: CASGLGFTGGAYGYTF.

The chain couples TRBV12-3 or TRBV12-4 to TRBJ1-5; unclear D gene. Between the trimmed V and J ends, which lost 7 bases and 0 bases, there was a span of 4 bases. The CDR3 is made up of 12 amino acids. The CDR3 bases are TGTGCCAGCACCCATAGCAATCAGCCCCAGCATTTT. Its protein product is CASTHSNQPQHF.

The J gene is TRBJ1-2, the V gene TRBV19; 7 bases are a match to TRBD1. This CDR3 has 16 amino acids. Germline CDR1 and CDR2: LNHDA and SQIVND (reference sequence). Losses at the gene ends were 3 bases for V and 3 bases for J; bases not matched to a gene: 10. The CDR3 bases are TGTGCCAGTAGTATCCTGGGGCAGGGGGGATACTATGGCTACACCTTC. It translates to CASSILGQGGYYGYTF.

This clone occurred once. This chain connects TRBV25-1 to TRBJ2-2; tentatively, D is TRBD2 (7 bases). Trimming removed 6 bases from V and 2 bases from J, with 16 bases in between. Looked up from germline, CDR1 is MGHDK and CDR2 is SYGVNS. This CDR3 has 16 amino acids. The CDR3 reads CASRGGGTFNTGELFF. The CDR3 nucleotides are TGTGCCAGCAGAGGGGGGGGTACCTTTAACACCGGGGAGCTGTTTTTT.

CDR3 sequence (DNA): TGTGCCAGCAGCCGAACAGGGGGGGACGCTTTCTTT. This codes for CASSRTGGDAFF. The J gene is TRBJ1-1, the V gene TRBV13; 8 bases line up with TRBD1. The CDR3 is 12 residues long. The V and J ends lost 5 bases and 11 bases, in that order; junction bases with no gene match: 7. Germline-derived CDR1 and CDR2 are PRHDT and FYEKMQ (reference sequence).

This clone was recorded once. The chain joins TRBV7-8 to TRBJ1-6; 7 bases are a match to TRBD1. CDR3 length: 16 amino acids. V was pared by 5 bases and J by 0 bases, with 4 bases of the junction left unmatched. CDR1 is SGHVS, CDR2 FQNEAQ, per germline. The CDR3 loop reads CASSVQGGSYNSPLHF. CDR3 in DNA: TGTGCCAGCAGCGTCCAGGGGGGCTCCTATAATTCACCCCTCCACTTT.

This sequence joins TRBV30 and TRBJ1-1, with no clear D. The CDR3 runs to 13 residues. CDR1 is GTSNPN and CDR2 is SVGIG in the germline V gene (reference sequence). V was trimmed by 6 bases and J by 6 bases, leaving 17 bases between them. CDR3 sequence reads: CACSVVEVSEAFF. The DNA of the CDR3 is TGTGCCTGCTCCGTCGTTGAGGTCTCTGAAGCTTTCTTT.

This clone was seen a handful of times. In nucleotides, the CDR3 is TGTGCCAGCAGCTTAGGTTCTAGCTGGACAGATACGCAGTATTTT. Amino acids: CASSLGSSWTDTQYF. This chain uses TRBV7-8 with TRBJ2-3, with D perhaps TRBD2 (5 bases). The CDR3 extends over 15 amino acids. Trimming removed 1 base from V and 3 bases from J, with 11 bases in between. Germline lookup yields CDR1 SGHVS and CDR2 FQNEAQ. The entire variable domain, with the rest obtained from reference TRBV7-8 and TRBJ2-3, is as follows: GAGVSQSPRYKVAKRGQDVALRCDPISGHVSLFWYQQALGQGPEFLTYFQNEAQLDKSGLPSDRFFAERPEGSVSTLKIQRTQQEDSAVYLCASSLGSSWTDTQYFGPGTRLTVL.

The V and J genes are TRBV27 and TRBJ2-5; D not resolved. The CDR3 totals 16 residues. CDR1 MNHEY and CDR2 SMNVEV come from the germline V gene (reference sequence). Trimming took 1 base from V and 1 from J, leaving 13 bases between them. The CDR3 sequence: CASSLYPHGAQETQYF. The CDR3 bases are TGTGCCAGCAGTTTATATCCCCACGGAGCCCAAGAGACCCAGTACTTC.

Only one count was recorded for this clone. The chain links TRBV6-5 to TRBJ1-2; TRBD1 agrees at 9 bases. Trimming removed 5 bases from V and 4 bases from J; junction bases left unmatched: 8. The CDR3 consists of 15 residues. Looked up from germline, CDR1 is MNHEY and CDR2 is SVGAGI. CDR3 DNA: TGTGCCAGCAGTCGAAGGACAGGGGAGCTCTATGGCTACACCTTC. Amino acid sequence: CASSRRTGELYGYTF.

V gene TRBV19 combines with J gene TRBJ2-1; a weak D match, TRBD2 (5 bases). Germline CDR1 and CDR2: LNHDA and SQIVND (reference sequence). CDR3 length: 15 amino acids. The V end was cut by 3 bases, the J end by 1 base, with 10 bases between. Written as DNA, the CDR3 is TGTGCCAGTAGTATCCGGGGTGGGTCCTACAATGAGCAGTTCTTC. Translated: CASSIRGGSYNEQFF.

The rearrangement links TRBV24-1 to TRBJ2-2; 10 bases match TRBD2. V shed 3 bases and J 1 base; nucleotides not matched to a gene: 1. CDR3 size: 16 residues. The germline V gene encodes CDR1 KGHDR and CDR2 SFDVKD. This CDR3 is CATSDPSGRNTGELFF. The CDR3 DNA reads TGTGCCACCAGTGATCCTAGCGGGAGGAACACCGGGGAGCTGTTTTTT.